Listed below are T cell receptor beta chains from one sample, sequenced in a study of T cell repertoires in cytomegalovirus infection. The antigens for these receptors are not known. TCRdb reanalysed the reads using MiXCR and keeps one entry per CDR3 protein. Counted here are roughly 80,000 distinct CDR3 sequences, 40% occurring once; the ten biggest clones make up 93%. Sample: CD8+ T cells from cultured PBMCs, taken from culture after CMV antigen stimulation. The receptors originated from a human donor in good health (CMV status not recorded). Some clones in this sample may be carry-over from other donors' samples. CDR3s include the opening cysteine and the closing phenylalanine or tryptophan. D genes are given only for firm matches. Expanded clones are given a class, and other clones once, few, many or no size at all.

clone_size	d_call	v_call	j_call	cdr3_aa	cdr3_nt
-	-	TRBV4-1	TRBJ1-1	CASSQDLGSDTEAFF	TGCGCCAGCAGCCAAGATCTAGGATCGGACACTGAAGCTTTCTTT
-	-	TRBV4-3	TRBJ1-6	CASSQDLAQLNSPLHF	TGCGCCAGCAGCCAAGATCTGGCCCAGTTAAATTCACCCCTCCACTTT
-	-	TRBV27	TRBJ2-3	CASSPPDTQYF	TGTGCCAGCAGTCCTCCAGATACGCAGTATTTT
-	-	TRBV6-5	TRBJ1-1	CASSYSGVPNTEAFF	TGTGCCAGCAGTTACTCGGGCGTCCCGAACACTGAAGCTTTCTTT
-	-	TRBV19	TRBJ2-7	CASSTQGPYEQYF	TGTGCCAGTAGTACCCAAGGCCCCTACGAGCAGTACTTC
-	-	TRBV6-2/TRBV6-3	TRBJ2-2	CASSYDGGARTGELFF	TGTGCCAGCAGTTACGATGGGGGGGCCCGCACCGGGGAGCTGTTTTTT
-	TRBD1	TRBV20-1	TRBJ2-1	CSARDLDRGNEQFF	TGCAGTGCTAGAGATTTAGACAGGGGGAATGAGCAGTTCTTC
few	-	TRBV7-9	TRBJ2-5	CASSTGRQGWASQETQYF	TGTGCCAGCAGCACCGGACGACAAGGGTGGGCATCCCAAGAGACCCAGTACTTC
-	TRBD2	TRBV6-5	TRBJ2-7	CASSYWGPEGTSGKYYEQYF	TGTGCCAGCAGTTACTGGGGTCCGGAAGGGACTAGCGGAAAATACTACGAGCAGTACTTC
few	-	TRBV7-2	TRBJ2-7	CASSLNSAGGGYEQYF	TGTGCCAGCAGCTTAAACTCGGCTGGGGGCGGATACGAGCAGTACTTC
-	-	TRBV10-3	TRBJ2-4	CAISEPDRAKNIQYF	TGTGCCATCAGTGAGCCGGACAGAGCCAAAAACATTCAGTACTTC
-	TRBD1	TRBV7-6	TRBJ1-1	CASSPHTDRDGTEAFF	TGTGCCAGCAGCCCCCATACGGACAGGGATGGGACTGAAGCTTTCTTT
many	TRBD1	TRBV12-3/TRBV12-4	TRBJ1-6	CASSPGGINSPLHF	TGTGCCAGCAGTCCAGGGGGCATCAATTCACCCCTCCACTTT
-	-	TRBV4-1	TRBJ2-5	CASSQGPLGQETQYF	TGCGCCAGCAGCCAAGGGCCCCTAGGACAAGAGACCCAGTACTTC
once	-	TRBV19	TRBJ1-1	CASSRPTTSSNTEAFF	TGTGCCAGTAGTCGACCAACGACAAGTTCGAACACTGAAGCTTTCTTT
-	-	TRBV6-2/TRBV6-3	TRBJ1-1	CASRSKVGSVTEAFF	TGTGCCAGCAGGTCAAAGGTAGGGTCAGTCACTGAAGCTTTCTTT
few	-	TRBV2	TRBJ2-1	CASMQGGNEQFF	TGTGCCAGCATGCAAGGGGGCAATGAGCAGTTCTTC
few	-	TRBV4-1	TRBJ2-3	CASSHAVLGGVDTDTQYF	TGCGCCAGCAGCCATGCCGTTCTGGGTGGAGTGGACACAGATACGCAGTATTTT
-	TRBD2	TRBV7-3	TRBJ2-1	CASSAGLAGVYEQFF	TGTGCCAGCAGCGCGGGACTAGCGGGGGTCTATGAGCAGTTCTTC
-	TRBD1	TRBV29-1	TRBJ2-1	CSVEDQDRRSYNEQFF	TGCAGCGTTGAAGATCAGGACAGGCGATCCTACAATGAGCAGTTCTTC
-	-	TRBV7-9	TRBJ2-7	CASSKDDWEQYF	TGTGCCAGCAGCAAAGACGACTGGGAGCAGTACTTC
-	-	TRBV14	TRBJ1-1	CASSLDRIRYF	TGTGCCAGCAGCCTTGACAGGATTCGTTACTTT
few	-	TRBV7-9	TRBJ2-2	CASSLGGFGRHTGELFF	TGTGCCAGCAGCTTAGGGGGATTCGGCCGCCACACCGGGGAGCTGTTTTTT
few	TRBD1	TRBV6-1	TRBJ1-2	CASTEVGQGAWGYTF	TGTGCCAGCACTGAAGTGGGACAGGGGGCGTGGGGCTACACCTTC
few	-	TRBV7-2	TRBJ2-7	CASSPGLTYEQYF	TGTGCCAGCAGCCCAGGACTAACCTACGAGCAGTACTTC
-	TRBD2	TRBV7-9	TRBJ2-5	CASSPKRGETQYF	TGTGCCAGCAGCCCGAAGCGGGGAGAGACCCAGTACTTC
-	-	TRBV12-3/TRBV12-4	TRBJ1-1	CASGLGAGGGTEAFF	TGTGCCAGCGGTTTAGGCGCTGGCGGGGGCACTGAAGCTTTCTTT
few	-	TRBV11-2	TRBJ2-3	CASGEDTQYF	TGTGCCAGCGGGGAAGATACGCAGTATTTT
-	-	TRBV28	TRBJ1-1	CASSPNYPENTEAFF	TGTGCCAGCAGTCCCAATTATCCTGAGAACACTGAAGCTTTCTTT
-	-	TRBV12-3/TRBV12-4	TRBJ1-2	CASSRSGLYGYTF	TGTGCCAGCAGTCGATCTGGGCTCTATGGCTACACCTTC
few	-	TRBV10-3	TRBJ1-2	CAIIGDNRDHYGYTF	TGTGCCATCATCGGCGATAACAGGGATCACTATGGCTACACCTTC
-	-	TRBV7-8	TRBJ2-7	CASSSGANYEQYF	TGTGCCAGCAGCTCGGGGGCCAACTACGAGCAGTACTTC
many	TRBD1	TRBV7-9	TRBJ1-2	CASSLPSPGQNNYGYTF	TGTGCCAGCAGCTTACCCTCACCGGGACAGAATAACTATGGCTACACCTTC
once	TRBD1	TRBV27	TRBJ1-2	CASSLWQGAYGYTF	TGTGCCAGCAGTTTGTGGCAGGGGGCGTATGGCTACACCTTC
-	-	TRBV19	TRBJ2-3	CASSESGTDTQYF	TGTGCCAGTAGTGAGTCTGGCACAGATACGCAGTATTTT
-	-	TRBV6-2/TRBV6-3	TRBJ2-2	CASSYSISGIGELFF	TGTGCCAGCAGTTACTCGATATCAGGCATCGGGGAGCTGTTTTTT
-	-	TRBV28	TRBJ2-7	CASTGFSSYEQYF	TGTGCCAGCACCGGTTTTAGCTCCTACGAGCAGTACTTC
-	TRBD1	TRBV5-1	TRBJ1-1	CASSLRTGGSEAFF	TGCGCCAGCAGCCTACGGACAGGGGGAAGTGAAGCTTTCTTT
-	-	TRBV19	TRBJ1-5	CASSRDSQPQHF	TGTGCCAGTAGTCGAGACTCCCAGCCCCAGCATTTT
few	TRBD2	TRBV6-2/TRBV6-3	TRBJ2-3	CASSYPLTSGGARDTQYF	TGTGCCAGCAGTTACCCACTCACTAGCGGGGGGGCCAGAGATACGCAGTATTTT
few	-	TRBV11-2	TRBJ2-2	CASSLGLDNTGELFF	TGTGCCAGCAGCTTAGGGCTAGATAACACCGGGGAGCTGTTTTTT
-	-	TRBV29-1	TRBJ1-2	CSVVADLIYGYTF	TGCAGCGTTGTGGCAGATTTGATATATGGCTACACCTTC
-	-	TRBV14	TRBJ2-5	CASSQFQETQYF	TGTGCCAGCAGCCAATTTCAAGAGACCCAGTACTTC
-	-	TRBV20-1	TRBJ2-2	CSARDMEGSGELFF	TGCAGTGCTAGAGATATGGAGGGCTCCGGGGAGCTGTTTTTT
-	TRBD2	TRBV12-3/TRBV12-4	TRBJ2-3	CASNPFSRPGAAGTDTQYF	TGTGCCAGCAATCCTTTTTCCCGCCCTGGGGCAGCGGGGACAGATACGCAGTATTTT
-	-	TRBV7-6	TRBJ1-1	CASSLKGGAYEAFF	TGTGCCAGCAGCTTAAAAGGGGGAGCCTATGAAGCTTTCTTT
-	-	TRBV11-3	TRBJ1-1	CASSFDSNTEAFF	TGTGCCAGCAGCTTTGACAGCAACACTGAAGCTTTCTTT
many	TRBD1	TRBV7-6	TRBJ1-6	CASSQTGGPDGNSPLHF	TGTGCCAGCAGCCAAACAGGGGGCCCCGACGGTAATTCACCCCTCCACTTT
few	-	TRBV5-1	TRBJ2-1	CASSLGAGAYNEQFF	TGCGCCAGCAGCTTGGGAGCAGGAGCCTACAATGAGCAGTTCTTC
-	-	TRBV28	TRBJ1-5	CASSLEGRGSNQPQHF	TGTGCCAGCAGTTTGGAGGGACGAGGTAGCAATCAGCCCCAGCATTTT
-	TRBD1	TRBV5-1	TRBJ2-7	CASSWTGLEWEQYF	TGCGCCAGCAGCTGGACAGGGTTGGAATGGGAGCAGTACTTC